These 13 T cell receptor beta chains share one sample of origin, sequenced in a study of T cells in Graves' hyperthyroidism and ophthalmopathy. The TCR beta CDR3 regions underwent amplification using RNA transcripts as the source. In the first-round RT-PCR of the TCR CDR3, the HTBI primer set was used. TCRdb re-called the multiplex PCR reads through MiXCR, storing one row per CDR3 protein. The data hold hundreds of thousands of distinct CDR3 sequences, with about 15% observed a single time. The material sequenced was blood. The receptors stem from a young woman with Graves' hyperthyroidism.

There are many counts of this clonotype. V gene TRBV6-2 or TRBV6-3 combines with J gene TRBJ1-2; D not certain. Germline V gene sequence: CDR1 MNHEY, CDR2 SVGEGT. V was clipped by 0 bases and J by 8 bases, with 10 bases between them. The CDR3 runs 13 residues. CDR3 loop: CASSYSGPKGYTF. The CDR3 nucleotides read TGTGCCAGCAGTTACTCGGGCCCGAAGGGCTACACCTTC.

The table lists this clonotype with many counts. The chain uses TRBV3-1 and TRBJ1-5; TRBD1 aligns across 8 bases. The V segment lost 0 bases and the J segment 0 bases; nucleotides outside the gene matches: 10. Germline lookup yields CDR1 LGHDT and CDR2 YNNKEL (reference sequence). The CDR3 sequence is 19 residues long. CDR3 amino acids: CASSQDGRGHPYSNQPQHF. Written as DNA, the CDR3 is TGTGCCAGCAGCCAAGATGGCAGGGGGCATCCTTATAGCAATCAGCCCCAGCATTTT.

This clonotype was seen repeatedly, ten times or more. V and J are TRBV30 and TRBJ2-7, with a weak D call TRBD1 (5 bases). CDR3 length: 12 residues. Trimming took 5 bases from V and 0 from J, leaving 8 bases between them. The germline CDR1 and CDR2 sequences are GTSNPN and SVGIG (reference sequence). CDR3 nucleotides: TGTGCCTGGTCTGACAGCTCCTACGAGCAGTACTTC. This sequence encodes CAWSDSSYEQYF.

The chain uses TRBV2 and TRBJ1-5; a possible D gene is TRBD1 (6 bases). The CDR3 runs 15 residues. Trimming cost V 7 bases and J 4 bases, with 17 bases left between them. Germline lookup yields CDR1 SNHLY and CDR2 FYNNEI. This chain's CDR3 is CASTVGQLNNQPQHF. DNA for the CDR3: TGTGCCAGCACTGTAGGACAGCTAAATAATCAGCCCCAGCATTTT.

The V and J genes are TRBV10-1 and TRBJ2-7; 7 bases are a match to TRBD2. The germline V gene encodes CDR1 WNHNN and CDR2 SYGVQD (reference sequence). Trimming at V came to 0 bases and at J to 5 bases, leaving 4 bases not matched to a gene. CDR3 length: 14 residues. The CDR3 loop is CASSESLGGNEQYF. CDR3 sequence (DNA): TGCGCCAGCAGTGAGTCATTGGGAGGGAACGAGCAGTACTTC.

Ten or more counts support this clonotype. The chain combines TRBV11-2 with TRBJ2-7; 7 bases match TRBD1. Germline CDR1 reads SGHAT; CDR2 reads FQNNGV. Losses at the gene ends were 3 bases for V and 1 base for J; bases not matched to a gene: 12. The CDR3 extends over 17 amino acids. CDR3 protein: CASSFHQSTGLSYEQYF. The CDR3 DNA is TGTGCCAGCAGCTTCCATCAGTCGACAGGGCTATCCTACGAGCAGTACTTC.

J is TRBJ2-1 and V is TRBV7-3, with 10 nucleotides matching TRBD2. The CDR3 is made up of 13 amino acids. The junction had 4 bases not matched to a gene; V was cut back by 4 bases and J by 10 bases. The germline V gene encodes CDR1 SGHTA and CDR2 FQGTGA. In DNA, the CDR3 is TGTGCCAGCAGCTGGGATAGCGGGAGGGAGCAGTTCTTC. Protein sequence: CASSWDSGREQFF.

CDR3 coding DNA: TGTGCCATCACACAGGCTCCGCACCTCTCTGGGGCCAACGTCCTGACTTTC. This encodes CAITQAPHLSGANVLTF. The chain has TRBV10-3 and TRBJ2-6; a weak D match, TRBD1 (5 bases). V was shortened by 7 bases and J by 0 bases, with 16 bases between the two germline ends. The CDR3 sequence is 17 residues long. Germline CDR1 reads ENHRY; CDR2 reads SYGVKD.

The chain recombines TRBV19 with TRBJ1-5; D might be TRBD1 (6 bases). This CDR3 is 14 amino acids long. Trimming removed 4 bases at V and 4 bases at J, with 11 bases between. Germline CDR1 is LNHDA and CDR2 is SQIVND (reference sequence). The CDR3 DNA reads as TGTGCCAGTAGTACCGGGACACCGAATCAGCCCCAGCATTTT. It encodes CASSTGTPNQPQHF.

This clonotype was found many times. The chain employs TRBV18 and TRBJ1-1, with 8 bases fitting TRBD1. Trimming took 4 bases from V and 7 from J; bases not matched to a gene: 5. Germline-derived CDR1 and CDR2 are KGHSH and LQKENI. CDR3 length: 13 residues. The CDR3 sequence is CASSRGQEIEAFF. The CDR3 DNA sequence: TGTGCCAGCTCACGGGGACAGGAGATTGAAGCTTTCTTT.

In its sample, this clonotype was seen a few times. This chain connects TRBV28 to TRBJ2-5; a weak D match, TRBD1 (5 bases). CDR3 length: 14 amino acids. Germline CDR1 is MDHEN and CDR2 is SYDVKM. The V gene lost 3 bases and the J gene lost 5 bases, with 13 bases spanning the gap. The CDR3 DNA reads TGTGCCAGCAGTTTTATAGGCAGGGTTGAGACCCAGTACTTC. Translated, it gives CASSFIGRVETQYF.

This clonotype was observed many times. The rearrangement links TRBV2 to TRBJ1-6, with TRBD1 matching over 9 bases. This CDR3 contains 14 residues. Germline V CDR1 and CDR2: SNHLY, FYNNEI. Trimming cost V 7 bases and J 10 bases; bases outside gene matches: 8. This CDR3 reads CASIGQGKVSPLHF. CDR3 in DNA: TGTGCCAGCATCGGACAGGGGAAAGTCTCACCCCTCCACTTT.

This clonotype was seen more than once but under ten times. The gene calls are TRBV27 and TRBJ2-1; D perhaps matches TRBD2 (6 bases). This CDR3 comprises 15 residues. Germline V lookup: CDR1 MNHEY, CDR2 SMNVEV (reference sequence). V was shortened by 7 bases and J by 3 bases, with 16 bases between the two germline ends. The CDR3 nucleotides are TGTGCCAGCACCCAGTTCCGGGAGAGCTACAATGAGCAGTTCTTC. Its protein product is CASTQFRESYNEQFF.